This TCR beta chain is from a study of T cells after yellow fever vaccination (dated by TCRdb to 2018 to 2020). As for the study more broadly: Libraries from fractions with low cell numbers were prepared with the SMART-Seq v4 Ultra Low Input RNA kit. To follow T-cell clones before and after both primary and booster YFV17D yellow fever vaccination, bulk TCR alpha and beta repertoires underwent longitudinal sequencing. Two healthy male donors, one aged 18 to 30 and one aged 30 to 39 years, made up the cohort. Bulk PBMC replicates and cell subsets were isolated from blood drawn at multiple timepoints before and after both primary and secondary immunization.

Data came from an Illumina NovaSeq 6000. TCR cDNA was synthesized by 5'RACE template switching, through which a universal primer site and unique molecular identifiers were introduced. Priming for cDNA synthesis came from both the TCR alpha and TCR beta constant segments. Library amplification used two PCR steps, and the second PCR step added sample barcodes and sequencing adapters. Libraries were sequenced on Illumina HiSeq 2500 (2x100 bp) or NovaSeq (2x150 bp). The source study handled its data this way. Reads were demultiplexed and collapsed into UMI consensus sequences with MIGEC, and V(D)J alignment was performed with MiXCR. Vaccine-responding clonotypes were identified with edgeR using replicate PBMC samples, with FDR below 0.01 and a log2 fold change above 5 up to day 15 being required. CD4 or CD8 identity was assigned to each bulk clonotype according to whether the clonotype was present at higher abundance in the sequenced CD4 repertoire or the sequenced CD8 repertoire. TCRdb applied fastp at Q25 and MiXCR to the public reads, then kept only in-frame beta chains. Rows with one shared CDR3 protein collapse into an entry with the most common genes and DNA. It is TCRdb's table, rather than the study itself, that gives the V and J calls and clone size. In all, the sample holds approximately 330,000 distinct CDR3 sequences, and approximately 13% of those were seen once. Approximately 3.4% of the sample is in the top ten clones.

This clonotype was found a few times. The antigen it recognizes is unknown. No base-level quality is on record; no much larger clone is a single base apart. The germline ends are 8 bases apart after V is trimmed by 0 bases and J by 8 bases. The CDR3 spans 13 residues, from the cysteine through the phenylalanine. Only the CDR3 part of the read is kept: 39 bases, read in frame from the first base. The germline V gene (reference sequence) sets CDR1 to LGHDT and CDR2 to YNNKEL. Paper-wide results and their limitations: A small fraction of clonotypes showed up in both the CD4 and CD8 compartments, probably as a result of convergent recombination. Because only a couple of donors were included in the study, the extent to which the findings can be generalized is limited. Most clones expanded after primary vaccination (almost 97% of CD4 and approximately 90% of CD8) were re-detected after the booster, suggesting that broad memory maintenance occurred. Compared with the primary T-cell response, the secondary T-cell response was weaker but faster, peaking on day 5 rather than day 15. FACS-sorted repertoires could contain abundant contaminating clonotypes from the bulk population, so computational filtering was required.

The sample's treatment or condition label is to be understood as: live attenuated yellow fever vaccine strain. A standard Ficoll-Paque protocol was used to isolate PBMCs from peripheral blood. Dynabeads CD4 and CD8 positive selection kits were used to isolate CD4 and CD8 T-cell fractions. TriZol was used to extract RNA from bulk PBMCs, from CD4 and CD8 fractions, and from dextramer-positive and dextramer-negative fractions. The clonotype originates from a man between 18 and 35 years old who received the YFV17D yellow fever vaccine. The V gene is TRBV3-1 and the J gene is TRBJ2-1; the D segment cannot be called with confidence. The sample was CD4+ T cells sorted from PBMCs, taken 15 days after the yellow fever booster vaccination. The sequence in DNA is TGTGCCAGCAGCCAAGATAGGACGCATGAGCAGTTCTTC. Translated, it reads CASSQDRTHEQFF.